This entry is about one T cell receptor beta chain. TCRdb's copy holds only in-frame clones and misses some; the assay was immunoSEQ multiplex PCR. The repertoire holds 150,000 to 200,000 clones, about nine tenths seen once, with roughly 10% in the top ten. Participants were placed into cohorts based on the clinical history they reported. The data are from a study of blood T cell repertoires in COVID-19. Study in general: T cells, B-cell-depleted T cells, or PBMCs provided the cDNA or gDNA that served as material.

This clonotype was sampled from a young woman who had recovered from COVID-19. The sample was PBMCs or T cells enriched from blood (not recorded which).

The CDR3 reads CATSGTSEDEQFF. The CDR3 DNA reads TGTGCCACTTCCGGGACTAGTGAGGATGAGCAGTTCTTC. J is TRBJ2-1 and V is TRBV10-3; 8 bases map to TRBD2. The CDR3 covers 13 residues. Looked up from germline, CDR1 is ENHRY and CDR2 is SYGVKD. After removal of 10 bases from V and 8 bases from J, the junction contained 10 bases not matched to a gene.